These T cell receptor beta chains were read from a single sample in a study of T cell changes during pregnancy in multiple sclerosis. Data came from immunoSEQ multiplex PCR; TCRdb stores just in-frame clones and leaves some out. The table includes 20,000 to 25,000 clones, approximately 89% detected once. The sequencing here drew on CD8+ T cells from peripheral blood mononuclear cells, taken in the first trimester of pregnancy. These receptors were obtained from a female donor in good health, enrolled as a control in a pregnancy study. The CDR3 runs from the conserved cysteine through the conserved F or W. Fields, in order: J gene, clone size, D gene, V gene, CDR3 protein, CDR3 DNA. The D gene is left open where the match is weak. Only some rows state a clone size, as once, few, many or a class for expanded clones.

J gene: TRBJ2-7; clone size: -; D gene: -; V gene: TRBV13; CDR3 protein: CAVGGQYF; CDR3 DNA: TGTGCCGTAGGGGGGCAGTACTTC
J gene: TRBJ2-7; clone size: -; D gene: -; V gene: TRBV5-6; CDR3 protein: CASSPSGQNYEQYF; CDR3 DNA: TGTGCCAGCAGCCCGTCTGGACAGAACTACGAGCAGTACTTC
J gene: TRBJ1-2; clone size: many; D gene: TRBD1; V gene: TRBV5-6; CDR3 protein: CASGWTGQGLRGYTF; CDR3 DNA: TGTGCCAGCGGATGGACCGGACAGGGATTACGGGGCTACACCTTC
J gene: TRBJ2-7; clone size: -; D gene: TRBD1; V gene: TRBV10-3; CDR3 protein: CAISESRQGEYEQYF; CDR3 DNA: TGTGCCATCAGTGAGTCGAGACAGGGGGAGTACGAGCAGTACTTC
J gene: TRBJ1-1; clone size: -; D gene: -; V gene: TRBV19; CDR3 protein: CASRETGSTEAFF; CDR3 DNA: TGTGCCAGTAGAGAAACAGGTAGCACTGAAGCTTTCTTT
J gene: TRBJ1-6; clone size: -; D gene: TRBD1; V gene: TRBV28; CDR3 protein: CASSPDRGPSPLHF; CDR3 DNA: TGTGCCAGCAGTCCAGACAGGGGGCCTTCACCCCTCCACTTT
J gene: TRBJ2-1; clone size: -; D gene: -; V gene: TRBV4-3; CDR3 protein: CASSHQDYQGIYNEQFF; CDR3 DNA: TGCGCCAGCAGCCACCAAGACTACCAAGGAATATACAATGAGCAGTTCTTC
J gene: TRBJ1-5; clone size: many; D gene: -; V gene: TRBV27; CDR3 protein: CASSLSFATGPGNQPQHF; CDR3 DNA: TGTGCCAGCAGTTTATCCTTCGCGACAGGACCAGGAAATCAGCCCCAGCATTTT
J gene: TRBJ2-1; clone size: -; D gene: -; V gene: TRBV5-1; CDR3 protein: CASSSEGPGDEQFF; CDR3 DNA: TGCGCCAGCAGCTCGGAGGGCCCTGGCGATGAGCAGTTCTTC
J gene: TRBJ1-2; clone size: -; D gene: -; V gene: TRBV19; CDR3 protein: CASSIRDFTNYGYTF; CDR3 DNA: TGTGCCAGTAGTATACGGGACTTCACTAACTATGGCTACACCTTC
J gene: TRBJ2-2; clone size: medium-sized; D gene: TRBD2; V gene: TRBV10-3; CDR3 protein: CAIRTGEGHTGELFF; CDR3 DNA: TGTGCCATCAGGACGGGGGAGGGCCACACCGGGGAGCTGTTTTTT
J gene: TRBJ2-7; clone size: once; D gene: TRBD2; V gene: TRBV27; CDR3 protein: CASSMGLASYEQYF; CDR3 DNA: TGTGCCAGCAGTATGGGACTAGCGTCCTACGAGCAGTACTTC
J gene: TRBJ2-6; clone size: -; D gene: -; V gene: TRBV13; CDR3 protein: CASSLGSSAGGPRIVLTF; CDR3 DNA: TGTGCCAGCAGCTTAGGATCTAGTGCCGGGGGACCGCGAATCGTCCTGACTTTC
J gene: TRBJ2-7; clone size: -; D gene: -; V gene: TRBV9; CDR3 protein: CASSAGSYEQYF; CDR3 DNA: TGTGCCAGCAGCGCTGGGAGCTACGAGCAGTACTTC
J gene: TRBJ2-1; clone size: large; D gene: TRBD2; V gene: TRBV4-2; CDR3 protein: CASSPGLAGLGYEQFF; CDR3 DNA: TGTGCCAGCAGCCCGGGACTAGCGGGGTTAGGGTATGAGCAGTTCTTC
J gene: TRBJ2-1; clone size: -; D gene: -; V gene: TRBV29-1; CDR3 protein: CSVDPTGQASYNEQFF; CDR3 DNA: TGCAGCGTTGATCCGACAGGTCAGGCATCCTACAATGAGCAGTTCTTC
J gene: TRBJ2-2; clone size: -; D gene: -; V gene: TRBV4-1; CDR3 protein: CASSSLGGNTGELFF; CDR3 DNA: TGCGCCAGCAGCTCCCTCGGCGGAAACACCGGGGAGCTGTTTTTT
J gene: TRBJ2-1; clone size: once; D gene: TRBD2; V gene: TRBV28; CDR3 protein: CASSLGLAGDREQFF; CDR3 DNA: TGTGCCAGCAGTTTGGGGCTAGCGGGAGATCGTGAGCAGTTCTTC
J gene: TRBJ1-2; clone size: -; D gene: TRBD1; V gene: TRBV19; CDR3 protein: CAISGTGVGYGYTF; CDR3 DNA: TGTGCCATTTCCGGGACAGGGGTTGGATATGGCTACACCTTC
J gene: TRBJ2-2; clone size: -; D gene: TRBD2; V gene: TRBV9; CDR3 protein: CASSVGGGLAGTGELFF; CDR3 DNA: TGTGCCAGCAGCGTAGGAGGGGGACTAGCGGGCACCGGGGAGCTGTTTTTT
J gene: TRBJ2-3; clone size: -; D gene: -; V gene: TRBV6-4; CDR3 protein: CASSSGSTDTQYF; CDR3 DNA: TGTGCCAGCAGTAGCGGGAGCACAGATACGCAGTATTTT
J gene: TRBJ1-2; clone size: -; D gene: -; V gene: TRBV27; CDR3 protein: CASSLKGLGYGYTF; CDR3 DNA: TGTGCCAGCAGTTTGAAGGGGCTAGGGTATGGCTACACCTTC
J gene: TRBJ2-2; clone size: once; D gene: -; V gene: TRBV6-5; CDR3 protein: CASSYLGSGNTGELFF; CDR3 DNA: TGTGCCAGCAGTTACTTAGGTAGCGGGAACACCGGGGAGCTGTTTTTT
J gene: TRBJ2-7; clone size: -; D gene: TRBD2; V gene: TRBV5-1; CDR3 protein: CASSLNSGAYEQYF; CDR3 DNA: TGCGCCAGCAGCTTGAACAGCGGGGCCTACGAGCAGTACTTC
J gene: TRBJ2-5; clone size: -; D gene: -; V gene: TRBV7-9; CDR3 protein: CASSFLQETQYF; CDR3 DNA: TGTGCCAGCAGCTTCTTACAAGAGACCCAGTACTTC
J gene: TRBJ2-7; clone size: -; D gene: TRBD1; V gene: TRBV10-3; CDR3 protein: CAISGEDRVVYEQYF; CDR3 DNA: TGTGCCATCAGTGGGGAGGACAGGGTGGTCTACGAGCAGTACTTC
J gene: TRBJ1-6; clone size: few; D gene: -; V gene: TRBV27; CDR3 protein: CASQSELSPLHF; CDR3 DNA: TGTGCCAGCCAAAGTGAGTTATCACCCCTCCACTTT
J gene: TRBJ2-5; clone size: -; D gene: TRBD1; V gene: TRBV7-8; CDR3 protein: CASSLRGQREETQYF; CDR3 DNA: TGTGCCAGCAGCTTACGGGGACAGAGGGAAGAGACCCAGTACTTC
J gene: TRBJ2-3; clone size: once; D gene: TRBD2; V gene: TRBV28; CDR3 protein: CASSLISGASTDTQYF; CDR3 DNA: TGTGCCAGCAGTCTCATTAGCGGGGCTAGCACAGATACGCAGTATTTT
J gene: TRBJ2-5; clone size: once; D gene: -; V gene: TRBV11-3; CDR3 protein: CASSQGGETQYF; CDR3 DNA: TGTGCCAGCAGCCAGGGGGGAGAGACCCAGTACTTC
J gene: TRBJ1-1; clone size: -; D gene: TRBD1; V gene: TRBV27; CDR3 protein: CASSPGQGPSEAFF; CDR3 DNA: TGTGCCAGCAGTCCCGGACAGGGTCCGTCCGAAGCTTTCTTT
J gene: TRBJ2-3; clone size: -; D gene: TRBD2; V gene: TRBV19; CDR3 protein: CATTPRGTSGGGSTDTQYF; CDR3 DNA: TGTGCCACCACCCCCAGAGGGACTAGCGGGGGGGGTAGCACAGATACGCAGTATTTT
J gene: TRBJ2-1; clone size: -; D gene: TRBD2; V gene: TRBV27; CDR3 protein: CASTSGGRARNEQFF; CDR3 DNA: TGTGCCAGCACAAGTGGCGGGAGGGCCCGCAATGAGCAGTTCTTC
J gene: TRBJ1-5; clone size: -; D gene: -; V gene: TRBV6-1; CDR3 protein: CASSEEDTRNQPQHF; CDR3 DNA: TGTGCCAGCAGTGAAGAAGACACTCGCAATCAGCCCCAGCATTTT
J gene: TRBJ1-2; clone size: -; D gene: -; V gene: TRBV7-9; CDR3 protein: CASSLGFAAENGYTF; CDR3 DNA: TGTGCCAGCAGCTTAGGATTCGCGGCCGAAAATGGCTACACCTTC
J gene: TRBJ2-7; clone size: -; D gene: TRBD1; V gene: TRBV28; CDR3 protein: CASSFGGGAGGYEQYF; CDR3 DNA: TGTGCCAGCAGTTTTGGGGGTGGGGCAGGGGGCTACGAGCAGTACTTC
J gene: TRBJ2-7; clone size: -; D gene: TRBD2; V gene: TRBV9; CDR3 protein: CASSAGLAGSYEQYF; CDR3 DNA: TGTGCCAGCAGCGCGGGACTAGCGGGATCCTACGAGCAGTACTTC
J gene: TRBJ1-1; clone size: -; D gene: -; V gene: TRBV29-1; CDR3 protein: CSVQQVSSPEAFF; CDR3 DNA: TGCAGCGTTCAACAGGTGAGCAGCCCTGAAGCTTTCTTT
J gene: TRBJ2-3; clone size: -; D gene: TRBD1; V gene: TRBV6-4; CDR3 protein: CASSEGTGAPDTQYF; CDR3 DNA: TGTGCCAGCAGTGAGGGGACAGGGGCCCCAGATACGCAGTATTTT
J gene: TRBJ2-7; clone size: -; D gene: TRBD2; V gene: TRBV19; CDR3 protein: CASSVTSGSYEQYF; CDR3 DNA: TGTGCCAGTAGTGTTACTAGCGGGAGTTACGAGCAGTACTTC
J gene: TRBJ2-1; clone size: -; D gene: TRBD2; V gene: TRBV4-1; CDR3 protein: CASSQDSSGRGEQFF; CDR3 DNA: TGCGCCAGCAGCCAAGATTCTAGCGGGAGAGGGGAGCAGTTCTTC
J gene: TRBJ2-1; clone size: -; D gene: TRBD2; V gene: TRBV6-1; CDR3 protein: CASSGPLAGGPNEQFF; CDR3 DNA: TGTGCCAGCAGTGGCCCACTAGCGGGGGGGCCTAATGAGCAGTTCTTC
J gene: TRBJ2-7; clone size: -; D gene: -; V gene: TRBV29-1; CDR3 protein: CSVEIQGQPYEQYF; CDR3 DNA: TGCAGCGTTGAAATCCAGGGCCAACCCTACGAGCAGTACTTC